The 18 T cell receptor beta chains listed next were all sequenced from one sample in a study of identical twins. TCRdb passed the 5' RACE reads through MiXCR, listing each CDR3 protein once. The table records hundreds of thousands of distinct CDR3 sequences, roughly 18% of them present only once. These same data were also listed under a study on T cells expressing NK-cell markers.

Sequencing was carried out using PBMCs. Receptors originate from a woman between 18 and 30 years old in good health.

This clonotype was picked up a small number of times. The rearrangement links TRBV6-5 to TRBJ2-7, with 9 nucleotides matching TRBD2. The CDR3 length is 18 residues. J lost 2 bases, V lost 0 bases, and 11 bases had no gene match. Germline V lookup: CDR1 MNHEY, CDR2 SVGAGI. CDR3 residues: CASSYSQPWTSDTYEQYF. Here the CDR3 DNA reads TGTGCCAGCAGTTACTCGCAACCCTGGACTAGCGATACCTACGAGCAGTACTTC.

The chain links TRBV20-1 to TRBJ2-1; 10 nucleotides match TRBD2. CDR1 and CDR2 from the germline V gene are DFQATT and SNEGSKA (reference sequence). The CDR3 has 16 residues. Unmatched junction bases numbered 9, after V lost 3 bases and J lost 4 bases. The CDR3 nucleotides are TGCAGTGCTAGCATGTCGATACTAGCGGGGTACAATGAGCAGTTCTTC. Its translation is CSASMSILAGYNEQFF.

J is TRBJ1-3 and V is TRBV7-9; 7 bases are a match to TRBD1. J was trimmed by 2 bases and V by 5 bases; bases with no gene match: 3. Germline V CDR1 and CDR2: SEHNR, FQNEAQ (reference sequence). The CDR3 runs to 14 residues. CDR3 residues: CASSPTGPGNTIYF. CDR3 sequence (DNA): TGTGCCAGCAGCCCGACAGGGCCTGGAAACACCATATATTTT.

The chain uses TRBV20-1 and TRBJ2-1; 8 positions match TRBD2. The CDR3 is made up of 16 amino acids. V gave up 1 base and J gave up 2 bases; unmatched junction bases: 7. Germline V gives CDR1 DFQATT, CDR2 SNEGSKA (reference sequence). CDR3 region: CSARAGAGATYNEQFF. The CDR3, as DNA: TGCAGTGCTAGAGCTGGAGCGGGAGCGACCTACAATGAGCAGTTCTTC.

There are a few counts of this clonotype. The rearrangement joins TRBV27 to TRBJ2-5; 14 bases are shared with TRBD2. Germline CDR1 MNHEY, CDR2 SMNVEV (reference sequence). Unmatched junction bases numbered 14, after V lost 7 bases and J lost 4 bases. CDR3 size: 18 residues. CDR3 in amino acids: CASKITGTSGSLRETQYF. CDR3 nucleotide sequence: TGTGCCAGCAAAATTACCGGGACTAGCGGGAGTTTGCGAGAGACCCAGTACTTC.

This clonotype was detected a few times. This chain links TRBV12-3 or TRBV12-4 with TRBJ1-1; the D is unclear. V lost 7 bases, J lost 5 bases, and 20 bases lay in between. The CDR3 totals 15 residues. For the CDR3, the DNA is TGTGCCAGCAACCCTGCTCCGGGCAGCCTAACTGAAGCTTTCTTT. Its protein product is CASNPAPGSLTEAFF.

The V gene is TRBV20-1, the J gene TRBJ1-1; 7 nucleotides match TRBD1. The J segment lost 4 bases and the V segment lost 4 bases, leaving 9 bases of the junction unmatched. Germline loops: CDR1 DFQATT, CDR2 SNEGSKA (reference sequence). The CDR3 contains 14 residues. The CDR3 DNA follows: TGCAGTGCTACCTGGGAGGGGGCAAGCACTGAAGCTTTCTTT. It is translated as CSATWEGASTEAFF.

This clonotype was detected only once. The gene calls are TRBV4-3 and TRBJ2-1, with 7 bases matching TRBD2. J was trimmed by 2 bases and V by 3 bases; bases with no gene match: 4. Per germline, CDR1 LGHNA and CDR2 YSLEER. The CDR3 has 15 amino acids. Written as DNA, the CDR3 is TGCGCCAGCAGCCAGACGGGAGGCCCCTACAATGAGCAGTTCTTC. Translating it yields CASSQTGGPYNEQFF.

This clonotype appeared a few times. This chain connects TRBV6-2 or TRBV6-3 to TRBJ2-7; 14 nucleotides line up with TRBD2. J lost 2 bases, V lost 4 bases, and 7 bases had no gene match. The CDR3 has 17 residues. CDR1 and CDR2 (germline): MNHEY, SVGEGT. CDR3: CASSWRTSGRIPYEQYF. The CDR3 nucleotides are TGTGCCAGCAGTTGGCGGACTAGCGGGAGGATCCCCTACGAGCAGTACTTC.

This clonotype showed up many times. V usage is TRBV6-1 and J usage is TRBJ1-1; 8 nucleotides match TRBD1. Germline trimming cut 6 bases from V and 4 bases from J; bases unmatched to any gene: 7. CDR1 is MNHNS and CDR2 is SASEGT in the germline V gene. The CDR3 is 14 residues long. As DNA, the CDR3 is TGTGCCAGCAGAAGCGGACAGGGAGGCACTGAAGCTTTCTTT. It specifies CASRSGQGGTEAFF.

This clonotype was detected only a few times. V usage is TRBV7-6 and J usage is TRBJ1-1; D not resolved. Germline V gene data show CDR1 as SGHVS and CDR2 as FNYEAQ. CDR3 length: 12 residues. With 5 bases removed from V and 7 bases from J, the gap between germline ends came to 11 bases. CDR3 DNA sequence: TGTGCCAGCAGCCCAAGGCTGGGTGAAGCTTTCTTT. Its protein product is CASSPRLGEAFF. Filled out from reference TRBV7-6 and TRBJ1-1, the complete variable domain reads GAGVSQSPRYKVTKRGQDVALRCDPISGHVSLYWYRQALGQGPEFLTYFNYEAQQDKSGLPNDRFSAERPEGSISTLTIQRTEQRDSAMYRCASSPRLGEAFFGQGTRLTVV.

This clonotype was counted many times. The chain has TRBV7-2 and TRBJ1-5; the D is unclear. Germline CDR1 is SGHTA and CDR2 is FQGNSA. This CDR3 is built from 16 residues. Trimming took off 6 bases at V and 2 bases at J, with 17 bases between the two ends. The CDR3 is CASSFAHFGGNQPQHF. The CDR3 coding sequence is TGTGCCAGCAGTTTCGCGCATTTTGGGGGCAATCAGCCCCAGCATTTT.

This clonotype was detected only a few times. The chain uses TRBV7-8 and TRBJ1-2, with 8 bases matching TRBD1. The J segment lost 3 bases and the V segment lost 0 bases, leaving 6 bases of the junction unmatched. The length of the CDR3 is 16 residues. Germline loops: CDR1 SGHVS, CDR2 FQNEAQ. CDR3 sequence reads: CASSLARGREDYGYTF. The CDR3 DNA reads TGTGCCAGCAGCTTAGCCAGGGGGCGGGAAGACTATGGCTACACCTTC.

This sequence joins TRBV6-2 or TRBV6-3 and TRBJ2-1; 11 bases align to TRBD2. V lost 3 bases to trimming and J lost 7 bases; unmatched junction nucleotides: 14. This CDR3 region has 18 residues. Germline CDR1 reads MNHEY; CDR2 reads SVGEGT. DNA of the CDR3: TGTGCCAGCAGTTATCGGGGTAGCGGGAGGGGAAGAGGGAATGAGCAGTTCTTC. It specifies CASSYRGSGRGRGNEQFF.

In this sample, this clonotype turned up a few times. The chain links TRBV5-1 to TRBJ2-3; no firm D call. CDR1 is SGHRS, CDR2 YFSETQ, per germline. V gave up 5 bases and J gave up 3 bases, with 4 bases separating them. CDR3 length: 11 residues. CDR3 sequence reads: CASRVTDTQYF. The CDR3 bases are TGCGCCAGCAGAGTGACAGATACGCAGTATTTT.

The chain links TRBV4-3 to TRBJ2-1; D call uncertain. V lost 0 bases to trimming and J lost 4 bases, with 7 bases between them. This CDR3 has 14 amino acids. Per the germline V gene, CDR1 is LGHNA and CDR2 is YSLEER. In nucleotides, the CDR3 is TGCGCCAGCAGCCAAGAGCTTCCTTACAATGAGCAGTTCTTC. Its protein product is CASSQELPYNEQFF.

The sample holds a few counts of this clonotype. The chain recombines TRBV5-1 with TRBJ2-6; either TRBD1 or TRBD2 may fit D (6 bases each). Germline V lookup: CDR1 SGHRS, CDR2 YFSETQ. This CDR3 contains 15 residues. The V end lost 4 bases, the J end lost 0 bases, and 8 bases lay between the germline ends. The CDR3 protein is CASSGGLSGANVLTF. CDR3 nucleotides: TGCGCCAGCAGCGGGGGGCTCTCTGGGGCCAACGTCCTGACTTTC. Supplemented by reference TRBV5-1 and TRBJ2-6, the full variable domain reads KAGVTQTPRYLIKTRGQQVTLSCSPISGHRSVSWYQQTPGQGLQFLFEYFSETQRNKGNFPGRFSGRQFSNSRSEMNVSTLELGDSALYLCASSGGLSGANVLTFGAGSRLTVL.

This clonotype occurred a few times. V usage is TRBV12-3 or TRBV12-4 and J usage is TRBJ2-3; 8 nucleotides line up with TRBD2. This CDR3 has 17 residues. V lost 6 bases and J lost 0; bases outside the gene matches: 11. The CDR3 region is CASSSYRGGISTDTQYF. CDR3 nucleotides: TGTGCCAGCAGCTCTTATCGCGGGGGGATTAGCACAGATACGCAGTATTTT.